This T cell receptor (beta chain) was observed in a study of PD-1 blockade in classical Hodgkin lymphoma. Study conclusions and caveats: Compared with baseline, CD4+ but not CD8+ TCR diversity had risen significantly by C4D1. Complete responders had baseline diversity similar to newly diagnosed patients.

Every patient had relapsed following autologous stem cell transplantation, and cohorts differed in brentuximab vedotin exposure. Concerning this clone: The antigen remains undetermined.

V was shortened by 6 bases and J by 8 bases, with 17 bases between the two germline ends. The CDR3 sequence is 14 residues long. CDR1 is SEHNR, CDR2 FQNEAQ, per germline (reference sequence). Sequencing used immunoSEQ multiplex PCR; TCRdb keeps in-frame clones, though not all of them. The data contain over 14,000 clones, 80% to 90% of them seen just once; the ten biggest clones take up approximately 25%. This receptor was taken from a human donor with classical Hodgkin lymphoma. The J gene is TRBJ1-3, the V gene TRBV7-9; D is unclear. The material was peripheral blood mononuclear cells (PBMCs), obtained before the second cycle of nivolumab. The CDR3 coding sequence is TGTGCCAGCAGTCTAGTGTCGGACTTTGACACCATATATTTT. As protein: CASSLVSDFDTIYF.